The table lists the clone carrying this T cell receptor (beta chain) with a few counts. Using genomic DNA as the template, TCR beta VDJ and CDR3 profiling was carried out. A single record per CDR3 protein comes from TCRdb applying MiXCR to the reads. This table has roughly 130,000 distinct CDR3 sequences, roughly 50% appearing once. The sample originates from a study of CD8+CD57+ T cells in acquired aplastic anemia. Study-level background: Sorted cells (CD4+ and CD8+) yielded DNA amounts that averaged around 3.5 ug.

Germline-derived CDR1 and CDR2 are SNHLY and FYNNEI. Trimming took 3 bases from V and 2 from J; bases not matched to a gene: 4. The CDR3 covers 15 residues. The TCR sequence derives from a human donor in good health, serving as a control. The chain uses TRBV2 and TRBJ2-5; 9 positions agree with TRBD2. The sample taken for sequencing was sorted CD4+, CD8+, or CD8+CD57+ T cells (not recorded which) from PBMCs. CDR3 region: CASSELTSGQETQYF. The CDR3 DNA sequence: TGTGCCAGCAGTGAGCTTACTAGCGGGCAAGAGACCCAGTACTTC.